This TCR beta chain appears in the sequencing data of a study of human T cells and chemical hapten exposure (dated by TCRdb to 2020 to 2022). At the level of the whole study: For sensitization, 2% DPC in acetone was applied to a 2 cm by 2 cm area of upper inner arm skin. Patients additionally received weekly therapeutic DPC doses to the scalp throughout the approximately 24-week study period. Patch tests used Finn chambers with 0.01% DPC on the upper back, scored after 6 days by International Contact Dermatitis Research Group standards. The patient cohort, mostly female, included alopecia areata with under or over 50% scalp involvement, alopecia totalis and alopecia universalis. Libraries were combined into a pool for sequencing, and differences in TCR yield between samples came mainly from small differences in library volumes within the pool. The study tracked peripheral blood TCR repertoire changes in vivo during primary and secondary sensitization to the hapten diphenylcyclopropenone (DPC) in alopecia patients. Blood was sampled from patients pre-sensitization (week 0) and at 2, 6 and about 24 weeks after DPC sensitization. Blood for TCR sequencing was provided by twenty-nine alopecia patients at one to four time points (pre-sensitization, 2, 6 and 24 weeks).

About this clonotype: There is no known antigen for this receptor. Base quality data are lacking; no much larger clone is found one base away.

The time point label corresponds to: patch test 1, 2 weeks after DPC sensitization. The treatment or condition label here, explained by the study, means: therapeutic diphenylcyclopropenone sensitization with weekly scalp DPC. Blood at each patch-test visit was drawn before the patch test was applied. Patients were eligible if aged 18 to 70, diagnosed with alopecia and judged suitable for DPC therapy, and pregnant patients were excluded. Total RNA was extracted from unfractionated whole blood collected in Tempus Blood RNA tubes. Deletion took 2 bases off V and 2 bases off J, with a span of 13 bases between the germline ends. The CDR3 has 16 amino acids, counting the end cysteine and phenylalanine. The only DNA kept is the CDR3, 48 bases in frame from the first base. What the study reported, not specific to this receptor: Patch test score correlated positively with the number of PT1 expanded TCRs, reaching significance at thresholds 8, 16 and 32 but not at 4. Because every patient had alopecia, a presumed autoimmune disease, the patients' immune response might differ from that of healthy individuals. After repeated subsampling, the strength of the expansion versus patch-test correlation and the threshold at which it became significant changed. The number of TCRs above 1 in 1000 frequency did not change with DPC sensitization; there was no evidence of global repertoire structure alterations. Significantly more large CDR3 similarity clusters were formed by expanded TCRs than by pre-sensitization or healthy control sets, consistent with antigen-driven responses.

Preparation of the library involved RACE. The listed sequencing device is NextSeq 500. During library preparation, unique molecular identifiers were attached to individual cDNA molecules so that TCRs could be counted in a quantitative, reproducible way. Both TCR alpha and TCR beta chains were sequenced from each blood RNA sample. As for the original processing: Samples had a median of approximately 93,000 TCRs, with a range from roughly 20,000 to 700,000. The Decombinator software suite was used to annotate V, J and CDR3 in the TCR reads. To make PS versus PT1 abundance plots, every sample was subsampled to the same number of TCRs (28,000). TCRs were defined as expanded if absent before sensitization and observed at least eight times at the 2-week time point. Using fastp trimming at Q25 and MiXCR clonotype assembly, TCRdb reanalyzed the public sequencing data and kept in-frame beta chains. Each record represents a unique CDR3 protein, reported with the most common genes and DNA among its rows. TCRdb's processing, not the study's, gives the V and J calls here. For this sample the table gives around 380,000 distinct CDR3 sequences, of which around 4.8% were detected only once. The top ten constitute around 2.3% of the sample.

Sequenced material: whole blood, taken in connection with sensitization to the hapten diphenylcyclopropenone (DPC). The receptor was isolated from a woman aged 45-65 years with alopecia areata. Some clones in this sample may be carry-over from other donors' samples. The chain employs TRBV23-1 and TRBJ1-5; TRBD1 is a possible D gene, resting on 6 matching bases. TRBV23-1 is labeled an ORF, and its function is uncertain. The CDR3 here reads CASSQKGGRRNQPQHF. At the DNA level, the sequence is TGCGCCAGCAGTCAAAAGGGGGGTAGACGCAATCAGCCCCAGCATTTT.